One sample yielded the 29 T cell receptor beta chains listed below, sequenced in a study of shared clonotypes between healthy human individuals (dated by TCRdb to about 2020). Library prep was done by the immunoSEQ multiplex PCR assay. Drawn from immuneACCESS, this table holds only the in-frame rearrangements with V and J called that TCRdb kept. Clones are partly lost; checked studies trace under half to an unresolved V gene and leave the rest unexplained. This sample lists more than 1,200,000 clones; 98% were detected once. Approximately 0.4% of the sample is in the top ten clones. Sequencing used naive CD4+ T cells sorted from blood. Sample cell subset or site, as interpreted from the label and publication: CD45RA+ positively selected. Every receptor here comes from a young man in good health.

The chain employs TRBV6-5 and TRBJ1-1; D uncertain. V lost 6 bases and J lost 0, with 8 bases in between. The V gene's germline CDR1 is MNHEY and CDR2 SVGAGI. The CDR3 has 13 amino acids. In nucleotides, the CDR3 is TGTGCCAGCAGATCAAGACTGAACACTGAAGCTTTCTTT. Translating it yields CASRSRLNTEAFF.

The CDR3 sequence: CASSDRLSNQPQHF. The CDR3 DNA sequence: TGTGCCAGCAGTGACAGGCTTAGCAATCAGCCCCAGCATTTT. The V and J genes are TRBV2 and TRBJ1-5; D is uncertain. V lost 3 bases, J lost 0 bases, and 6 bases lay in between. Germline loops: CDR1 SNHLY, CDR2 FYNNEI. The CDR3 has 14 residues. Full variable domain (outside the CDR3, taken from reference TRBV2 and TRBJ1-5): EPEVTQTPSHQVTQMGQEVILRCVPISNHLYFYWYRQILGQKVEFLVSFYNNEISEKSEIFDDQFSVERPDGSNFTLKIRSTKLEDSAMYFCASSDRLSNQPQHFGDGTRLSIL.

As for this clone: Other DNA sequences from this sample encode an identical CDR3 as well. This chain joins TRBV18 and TRBJ2-3, with TRBD2 matching 12 bases. CDR3 length: 16 residues. Germline trimming cut 3 bases from V and 3 bases from J; bases unmatched to any gene: 4. CDR1 and CDR2 from the germline V gene are KGHSH and LQKENI. The CDR3 is CASSPGLAGSTDTQYF. CDR3 nucleotides: TGTGCCAGCTCACCGGGACTAGCGGGTTCGACAGATACGCAGTATTTT.

The rearrangement uses TRBV19 and TRBJ2-7; 10 bases agree with TRBD2. V lost 10 bases to trimming and J lost 3 bases; unmatched junction nucleotides: 12. CDR1 and CDR2 from the germline V gene are LNHDA and SQIVND (reference sequence). The CDR3 runs to 15 residues. The CDR3 here is CATRASSGSVYEQYF. In DNA, the CDR3 is TGTGCCACCAGGGCCTCTAGCGGGAGTGTCTACGAGCAGTACTTC.

The rearrangement joins TRBV7-9 to TRBJ2-2, with D perhaps TRBD2 (5 bases). The CDR3 spans 13 residues. Germline V gene data show CDR1 as SEHNR and CDR2 as FQNEAQ (reference sequence). Trimming removed 7 bases at V and 6 bases at J, with 12 bases between. CDR3 region: CASNTRIAGELFF. The CDR3 DNA reads TGTGCCAGCAATACTAGAATAGCCGGGGAGCTGTTTTTT.

This clone was observed once. The chain employs TRBV27 and TRBJ2-5; 8 bases are shared with TRBD1. This CDR3 has 13 residues. CDR1 and CDR2 from the germline V gene are MNHEY and SMNVEV (reference sequence). V lost 8 bases and J lost 6; bases outside the gene matches: 8. The CDR3 region has the DNA TGTGCCAGCCGTTCAGGGGGCAGGAAGACCCAGTACTTC. Encoded protein: CASRSGGRKTQYF.

This clone has just one count. The chain employs TRBV6-5 and TRBJ1-2; the D is unclear. This CDR3 contains 15 residues. Germline-derived CDR1 and CDR2 are MNHEY and SVGAGI. V gave up 0 bases and J gave up 1 base, with 9 bases separating them. CDR3 region: CASSYSRSNNYGYTF. Here the CDR3 DNA reads TGTGCCAGCAGTTACTCCCGAAGCAATAACTATGGCTACACCTTC.

The V gene is TRBV29-1, the J gene TRBJ1-2; 9 bases are shared with TRBD1. Germline V gene data show CDR1 as SQVTM and CDR2 as ANQGSEA. The CDR3 spans 15 residues. The J segment lost 5 bases and the V segment lost 4 bases, leaving 11 bases of the junction unmatched. The CDR3 is CSVARTGERRYGYTF. Written as DNA, the CDR3 is TGCAGCGTTGCCAGGACAGGGGAACGAAGGTATGGCTACACCTTC.

J is TRBJ2-1 and V is TRBV5-1; maybe TRBD2 (6 bases). Trimming shortened V by 3 bases and J by 4 bases, and 11 bases separated the two germline ends. The germline V gene has CDR1 SGHRS and CDR2 YFSETQ. The CDR3 consists of 14 residues. CDR3 nucleotides: TGCGCCAGCAGCTCGGGAGAGCAATACAATGAGCAGTTCTTC. It specifies CASSSGEQYNEQFF.

The V gene is TRBV7-9, the J gene TRBJ2-5; D gene unclear. The CDR3 extends over 14 amino acids. The ends were cut back, 7 bases at V and 0 bases at J, with 12 bases in the middle. Germline V lookup: CDR1 SEHNR, CDR2 FQNEAQ (reference sequence). CDR3 region: CASTIGAYQETQYF. The CDR3 DNA reads as TGTGCCAGCACCATTGGTGCGTACCAAGAGACCCAGTACTTC.

CDR3: CASSSGTGGEDTQYF. In DNA, the CDR3 is TGCGCCAGCAGCTCGGGGACAGGGGGCGAAGATACGCAGTATTTT. The rearrangement uses TRBV5-1 and TRBJ2-3, with 12 bases identical to TRBD1. Trimming took 3 bases from V and 5 from J; bases not matched to a gene: 4. CDR3 size: 15 residues. Germline CDR1 reads SGHRS; CDR2 reads YFSETQ.

V gene TRBV15 combines with J gene TRBJ2-6; TRBD2 matches at 8 bases. The CDR3 loop spans 19 amino acids. The germline gives CDR1 LNHNV, CDR2 YYDKDF (reference sequence). Unmatched junction bases numbered 12, after V lost 4 bases and J lost 1 base. CDR3 protein: CATSTYGLAAGSGANVLTF. CDR3 DNA sequence: TGTGCCACCAGCACCTATGGACTAGCAGCGGGTTCTGGGGCCAACGTCCTGACTTTC.

This rearrangement joins TRBV6-6 to TRBJ2-3; 10 nucleotides line up with TRBD2. There are 15 residues in the CDR3. Germline CDR1 and CDR2: MNHNY and SVGAGI (reference sequence). Trimming cost V 8 bases and J 2 bases; bases outside gene matches: 7. In DNA form, the CDR3 reads TGTGCCAGCCTTAGCGGGAGGCGTAACACAGATACGCAGTATTTT. Encoded protein: CASLSGRRNTDTQYF.

The chain is built from TRBV5-1 and TRBJ2-1, with D possibly TRBD2 on 6 matching bases. The germline V gene has CDR1 SGHRS and CDR2 YFSETQ. This CDR3 comprises 16 residues. V lost 0 bases, J lost 1 base, and 11 bases lay in between. DNA for the CDR3: TGCGCCAGCAGCTTGGAAGGGAGGATTTCCTACAATGAGCAGTTCTTC. Encoded protein: CASSLEGRISYNEQFF. Using reference TRBV5-1 and TRBJ2-1 for the parts outside the CDR3, the full variable domain is KAGVTQTPRYLIKTRGQQVTLSCSPISGHRSVSWYQQTPGQGLQFLFEYFSETQRNKGNFPGRFSGRQFSNSRSEMNVSTLELGDSALYLCASSLEGRISYNEQFFGPGTRLTVL.

The rearrangement joins TRBV7-7 to TRBJ2-1; 14 bases match TRBD2. This CDR3 has 15 amino acids. CDR1 and CDR2 from the germline V gene are SSHAT and FNYEAQ (reference sequence). Trimming took 5 bases from V and 8 from J; bases not matched to a gene: 5. CDR3 residues: CASSPGTSGSDEQFF. DNA of the CDR3: TGTGCCAGCAGCCCGGGGACTAGCGGGAGCGATGAGCAGTTCTTC.

The chain has TRBV7-9 and TRBJ1-2, with D tentatively TRBD1 (6 bases). The germline V gene has CDR1 SEHNR and CDR2 FQNEAQ (reference sequence). V lost 1 base to trimming and J lost 7 bases, with 10 bases between them. The CDR3 sequence is 13 residues long. CDR3 bases: TGTGCCAGCAGCTTAGGGGGGGCCGGTGGCTACACCTTC. Encoded protein: CASSLGGAGGYTF.

The CDR3 DNA is TGTGCCAGCCTATTGGCGCACTCTTCCTACGAGCAGTACTTC. This gives the protein CASLLAHSSYEQYF. The chain couples TRBV6-1 to TRBJ2-7, with D hard to call. The CDR3 is made up of 14 amino acids. V lost 8 bases, J lost 1 base, and 15 bases lay in between. Germline V lookup: CDR1 MNHNS, CDR2 SASEGT.

The J gene is TRBJ1-1, the V gene TRBV5-1, with D hard to call. The CDR3 is made up of 14 amino acids. Trimming cost V 0 bases and J 3 bases, with 9 bases left between them. Germline values: CDR1 SGHRS, CDR2 YFSETQ. CDR3 amino acids: CASSLGVGYTEAFF. CDR3 nucleotides: TGCGCCAGCAGCTTGGGGGTGGGGTACACTGAAGCTTTCTTT.

The CDR3 region has the DNA TGTGCCAGCAGCGCACAGATCATGAACACTGAAGCTTTCTTT. It encodes CASSAQIMNTEAFF. The chain joins TRBV5-5 to TRBJ1-1; D call uncertain. This CDR3 has 14 residues. Germline V gives CDR1 SGHKS, CDR2 YYEKEE (reference sequence). Trimming took off 4 bases at V and 0 bases at J, with 10 bases between the two ends.

The chain carries TRBV7-3 and TRBJ2-1, with TRBD2 matching over 11 bases. V dropped 2 bases and J dropped 4; count of bases not matched to a gene: 1. The V gene's germline CDR1 is SGHTA and CDR2 FQGTGA. There are 15 residues in the CDR3. CDR3 loop: CASSLVAGGYNEQFF. The CDR3, as DNA: TGTGCCAGCAGCTTAGTAGCGGGAGGGTACAATGAGCAGTTCTTC.

This chain links TRBV30 with TRBJ2-1; 12 positions match TRBD2. The CDR3 covers 14 residues. Germline V gene lookup returns CDR1 GTSNPN and CDR2 SVGIG (reference sequence). The trim removed 5 bases at V and 9 bases at J, leaving 8 bases unmatched. The CDR3 region is CAWELAGGFGEQFF. The CDR3 DNA follows: TGTGCCTGGGAACTAGCGGGAGGTTTCGGTGAGCAGTTCTTC. The entire variable domain, with the rest obtained from reference TRBV30 and TRBJ2-1, is as follows: SQTIHQWPATLVQPVGSPLSLECTVEGTSNPNLYWYRQAAGRGLQLLFYSVGIGQISSEVPQNLSASRPQDRQFILSSKKLLLSDSGFYLCAWELAGGFGEQFFGPGTRLTVL.

This chain connects TRBV28 to TRBJ2-7, with D unresolved. The CDR3 covers 14 residues. V was clipped by 3 bases and J by 2 bases, with 11 bases between them. Germline values: CDR1 MDHEN, CDR2 SYDVKM. In nucleotides, the CDR3 is TGTGCCAGCAGTTTGGGCAGCCGAACCTACGAGCAGTACTTC. Translated, it gives CASSLGSRTYEQYF.

V usage is TRBV18 and J usage is TRBJ2-7, with D perhaps TRBD1 (5 bases). V shed 6 bases and J shed 2 bases, with 11 bases lying between them. The CDR3 has 13 amino acids. The germline V gene encodes CDR1 KGHSH and CDR2 LQKENI. CDR3 nucleotides: TGTGCCAGCTCGTCGACAGAAACCTACGAGCAGTACTTC. Its protein is CASSSTETYEQYF.

This clone appeared once. The rearrangement uses TRBV5-4 and TRBJ2-3; 8 bases are a match to TRBD1. CDR1 and CDR2 (germline): SGHNT, YYREEE (reference sequence). V was pared by 2 bases and J by 4 bases, with 6 bases of the junction left unmatched. The CDR3 consists of 15 residues. The CDR3: CASSFRGQWADTQYF. In nucleotides, the CDR3 is TGTGCCAGCAGCTTCAGGGGGCAGTGGGCAGATACGCAGTATTTT.

The chain carries TRBV9 and TRBJ2-2; D possibly uses TRBD1 or TRBD2 (5 bases each). The CDR3 runs to 15 residues. Trimming shortened V by 4 bases and J by 7 bases, and 17 bases separated the two germline ends. In germline, CDR1 is SGDLS, CDR2 YYNGEE. CDR3 sequence: CASSTSGPTIGELFF. The CDR3, as DNA: TGTGCCAGCAGCACCTCGGGACCTACCATCGGGGAGCTGTTTTTT.

The chain recombines TRBV18 with TRBJ2-5, with D possibly being TRBD2 (6 bases). This CDR3 contains 15 residues. CDR1 and CDR2 from the germline V gene are KGHSH and LQKENI. The V gene lost 3 bases and the J gene lost 5 bases, with 16 bases spanning the gap. The CDR3 here is CASSPGGPITETQYF. The CDR3 nucleotides are TGTGCCAGCTCACCGGGAGGTCCGATAACTGAGACCCAGTACTTC.

This clone was seen once. The chain carries TRBV5-5 and TRBJ2-7; weak D call: TRBD2 (6 bases). Trimming took off 1 base at V and 4 bases at J, with 15 bases between the two ends. The CDR3 spans 15 residues. Per the germline V gene, CDR1 is SGHKS and CDR2 is YYEKEE (reference sequence). CDR3 protein: CASSLWATAGYEQYF. The DNA for the CDR3 is TGTGCCAGCAGCTTGTGGGCGACGGCGGGATACGAGCAGTACTTC.

J is TRBJ1-1 and V is TRBV18, with D maybe TRBD1 (5 bases). The CDR3 runs to 15 residues. CDR1 KGHSH and CDR2 LQKENI come from the germline V gene. V was cut by 6 bases and J by 0 bases, with 14 bases left in between. CDR3 in DNA: TGTGCCAGCTCTCCTAGACAGCTCATGAACACTGAAGCTTTCTTT. Translating gives CASSPRQLMNTEAFF. The entire variable domain, with the rest obtained from reference TRBV18 and TRBJ1-1, is as follows: NAGVMQNPRHLVRRRGQEARLRCSPMKGHSHVYWYRQLPEEGLKFMVYLQKENIIDESGMPKERFSAEFPKEGPSILRIQQVVRGDSAAYFCASSPRQLMNTEAFFGQGTRLTVV.

The chain is built from TRBV10-1 and TRBJ2-3; tentative D call: TRBD2 (5 bases). With 10 bases removed from V and 2 bases from J, the gap between germline ends came to 10 bases. Per germline, CDR1 WNHNN and CDR2 SYGVQD (reference sequence). This CDR3 region has 12 residues. The CDR3 region has the DNA TGCGCCACCGCCCGGGACACAGATACGCAGTATTTT. Translation: CATARDTDTQYF.